Listed below are T cell receptor beta chains from one sample, sequenced in a study of T cells in Graves' hyperthyroidism and ophthalmopathy. Via MiXCR, TCRdb re-called the multiplex PCR reads, giving one row per CDR3 protein. The table lists roughly 420,000 distinct CDR3 sequences, around a sixth of them singletons. The material sequenced was blood. Receptor source: a woman aged 18 to 35 with Graves' hyperthyroidism. Each CDR3 is given without its conserved first and last residue. The size entry is marked missing in some rows and otherwise reads once, few, many or a size class.

clone_size j_call v_call cdr3_aa
many TRBJ2-2 TRBV3-1 ASSPIQTSPNTGELF
many TRBJ1-2 TRBV12-3/TRBV12-4 ASSSRQVRGYT
many TRBJ2-1 TRBV6-1 ASRSGGGAPYNEQF
many TRBJ1-5 TRBV24-1 ATSDRRTGHNQPQH
many TRBJ1-5 TRBV6-1 ASSALGGPNQPQH
many TRBJ1-2 TRBV27 ASSPLSSGYGYT
many TRBJ1-5 TRBV7-3 ASSVARNQPQH
few TRBJ1-3 TRBV6-1 ASRPGGGLSGNTIY
many TRBJ2-7 TRBV19 ASSTGTGKNEQY
many TRBJ2-5 TRBV5-6 ASSLKWGGGGETQY
many TRBJ1-5 TRBV6-1 ASSGRTGWQPQH
NA TRBJ2-5 TRBV30 ACGRVKTQY
many TRBJ2-1 TRBV12-3/TRBV12-4 ASTPFRRNEQF
many TRBJ2-7 TRBV6-6 ASSYKRETYEQY
many TRBJ1-2 TRBV29-1 SVRSQDNYGYT
many TRBJ2-1 TRBV6-2/TRBV6-3 ASSYSSGERGVSNEQF
many TRBJ2-1 TRBV19 ASSSMGGLDNEQF
many TRBJ2-7 TRBV28 ASRTGQPYEQY
many TRBJ2-5 TRBV6-5 ASSYSYGPHQETQY
many TRBJ2-2 TRBV3-1 ASSYDRNANTGELF
many TRBJ1-6 TRBV12-3/TRBV12-4 ASSPSRRGHSPLH
many TRBJ1-5 TRBV28 RASPGPGLSNQPQH
many TRBJ1-3 TRBV5-1 ASSPGTGGNTIY
many TRBJ1-1 TRBV5-1 ASSPTQGRTEAF
few TRBJ1-5 TRBV19 ASSTPGTGNRKPQH
few TRBJ1-5 TRBV14 ASNRYNPHSNQPQH
many TRBJ2-1 TRBV3-1 ASSLSGTSRPGQF
many TRBJ1-2 TRBV12-3/TRBV12-4 ASSLRQGRGYT
many TRBJ2-7 TRBV20-1 SARGLAGHEQY
NA TRBJ2-7 TRBV6-1 ASRLLTGEAYEQY
many TRBJ1-6 TRBV12-3/TRBV12-4 ASSLERQGWNSPLH
many TRBJ2-1 TRBV6-1 ASSASGLASSYNEQF
few TRBJ1-4 TRBV18 ASSPGNNEKLF
many TRBJ2-1 TRBV9 ASSISGVSYNEQF
many TRBJ2-5 TRBV3-1 ASSQRGFQETQY
NA TRBJ1-5 TRBV6-1 ASSEVGVEAQH
few TRBJ1-5 TRBV18 ASSHDDNQPQH
NA TRBJ2-5 TRBV9 ASSYWDSREETQY
many TRBJ2-1 TRBV27 ASSLSSGNNEQF
many TRBJ1-6 TRBV25-1 ASSEIEPLTYNSPLH
NA TRBJ2-7 TRBV28 ASSSPRGSSYEQY
many TRBJ2-7 TRBV6-6 ASSYSPGSYEQY
few TRBJ2-7 TRBV19 ASSMGVGYEQY
many TRBJ2-3 TRBV3-1 ASSQIGREFWRTDTQY
many TRBJ2-7 TRBV27 ASRPSLGGYEQY
many TRBJ2-2 TRBV20-1 SARREMDLF
many TRBJ1-3 TRBV20-1 SAWGQGAGNTIY
many TRBJ2-7 TRBV18 ASSPDRGTYEQY
NA TRBJ1-2 TRBV30 AWITNYGYT
many TRBJ2-1 TRBV12-3/TRBV12-4 ASSPTSGRSYNEQF
many TRBJ2-1 TRBV7-9 ASSFKEANEQF
NA TRBJ1-1 TRBV6-6 ASSYHAGGTEAF